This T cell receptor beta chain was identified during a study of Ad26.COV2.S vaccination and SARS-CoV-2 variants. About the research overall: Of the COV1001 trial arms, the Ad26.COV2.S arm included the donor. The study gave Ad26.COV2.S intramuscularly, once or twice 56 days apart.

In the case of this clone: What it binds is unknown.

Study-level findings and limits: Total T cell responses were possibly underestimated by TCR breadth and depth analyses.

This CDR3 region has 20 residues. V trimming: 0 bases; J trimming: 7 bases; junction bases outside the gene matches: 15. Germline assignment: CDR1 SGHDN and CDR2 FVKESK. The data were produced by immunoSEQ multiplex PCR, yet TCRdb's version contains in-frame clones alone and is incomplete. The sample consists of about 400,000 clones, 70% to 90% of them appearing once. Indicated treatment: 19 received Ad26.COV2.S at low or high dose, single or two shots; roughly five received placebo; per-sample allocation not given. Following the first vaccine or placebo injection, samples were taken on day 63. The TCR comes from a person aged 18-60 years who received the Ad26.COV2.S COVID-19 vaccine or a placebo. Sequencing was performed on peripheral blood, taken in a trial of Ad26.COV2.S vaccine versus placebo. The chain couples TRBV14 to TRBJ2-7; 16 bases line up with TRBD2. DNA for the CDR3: TGTGCCAGCAGCCAAGAAGACGGGACTAGCGGGAGGGCCTCCTCCTTGGAGCAGTACTTC. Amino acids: CASSQEDGTSGRASSLEQYF.